This TCR beta chain was found in a study of blood T cell repertoires in COVID-19. The CDR3 covers 15 residues. Per the germline V gene, CDR1 is WNHNN and CDR2 is SYGVQD (reference sequence). Trimming at V came to 10 bases and at J to 2 bases, leaving 10 bases not matched to a gene. Generated by immunoSEQ multiplex PCR, the TCRdb table keeps only in-frame clones and is missing some. This table holds about 370,000 clones, more than 75% found once. Material for sequencing was peripheral blood. The V and J genes are TRBV10-1 and TRBJ2-2, with 7 bases lining up with TRBD2. The receptor was derived from a woman aged 25-40 years with COVID-19, enrolled during active disease. The CDR3, as DNA: TGCGCCAAGGCTACTAGCGCGTATAACACCGGGGAGCTGTTTTTT. Translated: CAKATSAYNTGELFF.